The next 14 T cell receptor beta chains were all read from a single sample in a study of beta chain features in type 1 diabetes. Notes on the study in general: Type 1 diabetes patients had TCRB CDR3s that were shorter (moderately but significantly so) in all four CD4+ subsets.

Expressed TCRB transcripts were sequenced because the entire RNA isolate underwent reverse transcription. The method was immunoSEQ multiplex PCR; TCRdb's version includes in-frame clones alone and lacks a portion of them. There are 640,000 or so clones in the sample; over 13% occur only once, and 0.04% lies in the top ten. These receptors have no identified antigens. The specimen sequenced was naive CD4+ T cells from blood. The source of these receptors is a man younger than 30 with type 1 diabetes.

In DNA form, the CDR3 reads TGTGCCAGCAGTGACAGGGGGCTAAGTATCTATGGCTACACCTTC. This codes for CASSDRGLSIYGYTF. This chain connects TRBV25-1 to TRBJ1-2; 8 bases are a match to TRBD1. J was trimmed by 4 bases and V by 3 bases; bases with no gene match: 7. There are 15 residues in the CDR3. The V gene's germline CDR1 is MGHDK and CDR2 SYGVNS.

The table lists this clone with a few counts. V usage is TRBV5-1 and J usage is TRBJ1-1; D ambiguous. Trimming took 4 bases from V and 0 from J, leaving 13 bases between them. Germline V lookup: CDR1 SGHRS, CDR2 YFSETQ. This CDR3 has 15 amino acids. This CDR3 is CASSQQGFMNTEAFF. The CDR3 coding sequence is TGCGCCAGCAGCCAGCAAGGCTTCATGAACACTGAAGCTTTCTTT. The whole variable domain, filled in from reference TRBV5-1 and TRBJ1-1, reads KAGVTQTPRYLIKTRGQQVTLSCSPISGHRSVSWYQQTPGQGLQFLFEYFSETQRNKGNFPGRFSGRQFSNSRSEMNVSTLELGDSALYLCASSQQGFMNTEAFFGQGTRLTVV.

This clone was observed a handful of times. The chain carries TRBV9 and TRBJ2-1; D might be TRBD1 (5 bases). The CDR3 contains 13 residues. Germline lookup yields CDR1 SGDLS and CDR2 YYNGEE. Deletions cut 3 bases from V and 4 bases from J, with 8 bases between. The CDR3 spells CASSAQGYNEQFF. The DNA for the CDR3 is TGTGCCAGCAGCGCCCAGGGTTACAATGAGCAGTTCTTC.

This clone has more than one count but fewer than ten. The chain combines TRBV7-6 with TRBJ1-2, with a tentative D call TRBD1 (5 bases). Germline CDR1 SGHVS, CDR2 FNYEAQ. Trimming took 6 bases from V and 4 from J, leaving 12 bases between them. CDR3 length: 13 residues. CDR3 bases: TGTGCCAGCAGTCACCAGGGTAGCTATGGCTACACCTTC. This gives the protein CASSHQGSYGYTF.

This clone was counted between two and nine times. The rearrangement uses TRBV7-2 and TRBJ2-2; D unclear. Germline V gives CDR1 SGHTA, CDR2 FQGNSA. With 7 bases removed from V and 6 bases from J, the gap between germline ends came to 9 bases. This CDR3 is built from 12 residues. This CDR3 reads CASTRIPGELFF. Here the CDR3 DNA reads TGTGCCAGCACCCGGATCCCCGGGGAGCTGTTTTTT.

The chain recombines TRBV28 with TRBJ2-4; 8 positions agree with TRBD2. CDR1 and CDR2 from the germline V gene are MDHEN and SYDVKM. J gave up 5 bases and V 8 bases, and 8 bases lay outside the gene matches. The CDR3 spans 14 residues. CDR3 in DNA: TGTGCCAGCCTCTTGCGGGGGGCAGAAAACATTCAGTACTTC. Translation gives CASLLRGAENIQYF.

This chain links TRBV4-1 with TRBJ2-1, with 10 bases fitting TRBD2. The CDR3 totals 16 residues. V trimming: 4 bases; J trimming: 3 bases; junction bases outside the gene matches: 6. From germline, CDR1 is MGHRA and CDR2 YSYEKL. Here the CDR3 DNA reads TGCGCCAGCAGCCTCCTCGGACTAGCGGACTACAATGAGCAGTTCTTC. It codes for CASSLLGLADYNEQFF.

As to this clone: Other DNA sequences in the same sample also yield this CDR3. This chain's CDR3 is CSVKNPGQSSNYGYTF. The CDR3 DNA reads TGCAGCGTTAAAAACCCGGGACAGTCTTCTAACTATGGCTACACCTTC. The chain is built from TRBV29-1 and TRBJ1-2, with 7 bases matching TRBD1. The V gene end was trimmed by 5 bases and the J gene end by 0 bases; junction bases not matched to a gene: 12. Germline CDR1 is SQVTM and CDR2 is ANQGSEA. The CDR3 length is 16 residues.

This clone was counted between two and nine times. The chain has TRBV29-1 and TRBJ2-5; 7 nucleotides align to TRBD2. The V gene's germline CDR1 is SQVTM and CDR2 ANQGSEA. V was clipped by 7 bases and J by 5 bases; unmatched bases: 7. The CDR3 extends over 12 amino acids. This CDR3 reads CSASDGGETQYF. CDR3 nucleotides: TGCAGCGCATCAGACGGGGGGGAGACCCAGTACTTC.

This clone was recorded a few times. The CDR3 loop is CASSLGHQSSTDTQYF. CDR3 nucleotide sequence: TGCGCCAGCAGCTTGGGACACCAATCTAGCACAGATACGCAGTATTTT. The V and J genes are TRBV5-1 and TRBJ2-3; no clear D gene. Trimming cost V 0 bases and J 0 bases, with 11 bases left between them. This CDR3 region has 16 residues. Germline CDR1 is SGHRS and CDR2 is YFSETQ.

This chain connects TRBV7-4 to TRBJ2-7, with a tentative D call TRBD2 (6 bases). The CDR3 has 14 amino acids. The V gene lost 5 bases and the J gene lost 3 bases, with 14 bases spanning the gap. CDR1 and CDR2 from the germline V gene are SGHVT and SQSDAQ. CDR3 nucleotides: TGTGCCAGCAGCCCGGGGCTAGCGTTCTACGAGCAGTACTTC. Its protein product is CASSPGLAFYEQYF. The whole variable domain, remainder taken from reference TRBV7-4 and TRBJ2-7, is GAGVSQSPRYKVAKRGRDVALRCDSISGHVTLYWYRQTLGQGSEVLTYSQSDAQRDKSGRPSGRFSAERPERSVSTLKIQRTEQGDSAVYLCASSPGLAFYEQYFGPGTRLTVT.

The chain is built from TRBV6-1 and TRBJ1-5; no clear D. CDR1 is MNHNS, CDR2 SASEGT, per germline. V was shortened by 2 bases and J by 4 bases, with 12 bases between the two germline ends. CDR3 length: 15 residues. The CDR3 reads CASSEFPHGNQPQHF. The CDR3 DNA follows: TGTGCCAGCAGTGAATTCCCGCACGGTAATCAGCCCCAGCATTTT.

Points on this clone: This sample also contains other DNA sequences that code for the same CDR3. The genes are TRBV5-6 and TRBJ2-3; D remains unclear. CDR3 size: 12 residues. V lost 0 bases and J 6 bases, leaving 5 bases between the germline ends. Looked up from germline, CDR1 is SGHDT and CDR2 is YYEEEE. The CDR3 coding sequence is TGTGCCAGCAGCTTGGTTACTGATACGCAGTATTTT. Translation: CASSLVTDTQYF.

In its sample, this clone was seen a few times. V is TRBV5-1 and J is TRBJ2-2, with a possible D match to TRBD1 (5 bases). V lost 1 base, J lost 5 bases, and 15 bases lay in between. The CDR3 spans 16 residues. Germline loops: CDR1 SGHRS, CDR2 YFSETQ. In DNA, the CDR3 is TGCGCCAGCAGCTTGCAAGGGCAGGGAACGACCGGGGAGCTGTTTTTT. It specifies CASSLQGQGTTGELFF.